A selection of T cell receptor beta chains follows, all from one sample in a study of blood T cells in healthy people across ages. A single record per CDR3 protein comes from TCRdb applying MiXCR to the 5' RACE reads. The table has 500,000 to 700,000 distinct CDR3 sequences, 25% to 35% seen once. The sequenced material came from blood. The receptors stem from a woman aged 80 or over in good health. The CDR3 runs from the conserved cysteine through the conserved F or W. The D gene is left open where the match is weak. Size is omitted from some rows. Given values are once, few, many or a class for expanded clones.

J	V	D	size	DNA	CDR3
TRBJ2-3	TRBV19	TRBD2	-	TGTGCCAGTAGTATCCCCCGGACTAGCGGGGGCACAGATACGCAGTATTTT	CASSIPRTSGGTDTQYF
TRBJ2-1	TRBV21-1	-	few	TGTGCCAGCAGCAATAGGAAGGGACGAGGGAGCTACAATGAGCAGTTCTTC	CASSNRKGRGSYNEQFF
TRBJ2-7	TRBV6-1	TRBD1	many	TGTGCCAGCACCCGACAGGGTCGGACCTACGAGCAGTACTTC	CASTRQGRTYEQYF
TRBJ1-5	TRBV18	-	-	TGTGCCAGCAGCAGGGTAGAGGGGAATCAGCCCCAGCATTTT	CASSRVEGNQPQHF
TRBJ2-3	TRBV7-8	-	-	TGTGCCAGCAGCTCCTTGGAGGGTCTCAGGGGAGATACGCAGTATTTT	CASSSLEGLRGDTQYF
TRBJ2-7	TRBV20-1	-	many	TGCAGTGCTAGAGTGGGCAGGAGGGCTACCTACGAGCAGTACTTC	CSARVGRRATYEQYF
TRBJ2-2	TRBV9	-	-	TGTGCCAGCAGCGCCCCCGGGGAGCTGTTTTTT	CASSAPGELFF
TRBJ2-2	TRBV29-1	-	many	TGCAGCGTTGAAGATCGAGGAGGAGCGAACACCGGGGAGCTGTTTTTT	CSVEDRGGANTGELFF
TRBJ1-2	TRBV6-2/TRBV6-3	-	many	TGTGCCAGCCATCTTGGGGGCAGCGACTATGGCTACACCTTC	CASHLGGSDYGYTF
TRBJ1-2	TRBV6-1	-	-	TGTGCCAGCATACCAGAGGCCGAGAACTATGGCTACACCTTC	CASIPEAENYGYTF
TRBJ1-1	TRBV5-1	TRBD1	many	TGCGCCAGCAGCGCTTCAGGGGGGGGAACTGAAGCTTTCTTT	CASSASGGGTEAFF
TRBJ1-5	TRBV20-1	-	-	TGCAGTGCTAGGCCGACAGCGACTCATCACCCCCAGAATTTT	CSARPTATHHPQNF
TRBJ1-2	TRBV24-1	-	many	TGTGCCACCAGCGCCGGACAGTTCTATGGCTACACCTTC	CATSAGQFYGYTF